The rows below give T cell receptor beta chains drawn from one sample of a study of T cell changes during pregnancy in multiple sclerosis. Method: immunoSEQ multiplex PCR; TCRdb's copy keeps in-frame clones and lacks some. The table lists about 11,000 clones, about 95% of them singletons. The sequencing used CD4+ T cells from peripheral blood mononuclear cells, collected before pregnancy. The receptors here all came from a female donor with multiple sclerosis, enrolled in a pregnancy study. Both conserved end residues are trimmed from each CDR3. Fields, in order: clone size, V gene, CDR3 protein. Size is stated for part of the rows, as once, few or many counts, or as a class when the clone is expanded.

. TRBV19 ASSTRLAGDQETQY
. TRBV11-2 ASSLWTETDTQY
. TRBV6-5 ASSHQGAVTEAF
. TRBV7-2 ASTSGSYSPLH
. TRBV18 ASSPGWQKSTDTQY
. TRBV6-1 ASSEGGQAYEQY
. TRBV19 ASSIGQRIVEKLF
. TRBV6-6 ASTQMGGGGVGELF
. TRBV14 ASSPHMAALNTEAF
. TRBV29-1 SVSTGTSAGYT
few TRBV28 ASSLGQVGQPQH
. TRBV4-1 ASSQGTAKSSGNTIY
. TRBV2 ASSSETDSYGYT
. TRBV19 ASSILDRETGELF
once TRBV7-2 ASSLTRDQETQY
. TRBV21-1 ASSKGGAGNEQF
. TRBV5-6 ASSQRTGGGYGYT
. TRBV5-1 ASSFSGQDYT
. TRBV6-1 ASSGTGSNSPLH
. TRBV30 ACSVSETQY
. TRBV10-3 AISGTGEGNSPLH
. TRBV6-1 ASSLREFLYNEQF
. TRBV27 ASSLGDRGEYGYT
once TRBV4-2 ASSQDPTVGSPLH
. TRBV7-2 ASSLVQDNYNEQF
. TRBV18 ASSPPTGTGLDEQF
. TRBV6-5 ASIRPETGELF
. TRBV4-1 ASSQVSNTGELF
. TRBV7-9 ASSLDRLGLGRGGYT